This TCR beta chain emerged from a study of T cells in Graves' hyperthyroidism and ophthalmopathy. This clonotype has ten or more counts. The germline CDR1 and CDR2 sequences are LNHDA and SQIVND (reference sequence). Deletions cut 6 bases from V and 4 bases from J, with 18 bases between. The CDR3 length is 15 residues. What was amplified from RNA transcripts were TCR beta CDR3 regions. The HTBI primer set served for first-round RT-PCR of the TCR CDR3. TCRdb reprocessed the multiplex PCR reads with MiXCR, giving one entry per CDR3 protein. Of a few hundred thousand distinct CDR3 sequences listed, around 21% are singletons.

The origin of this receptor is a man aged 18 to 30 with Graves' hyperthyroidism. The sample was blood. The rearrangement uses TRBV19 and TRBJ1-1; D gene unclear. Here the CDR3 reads CASSPNPLTVTEAFF. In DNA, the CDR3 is TGTGCCAGTAGCCCTAACCCATTGACTGTCACTGAAGCTTTCTTT.